The T cell receptor (beta chain) described here comes from a study of sequential checkpoint blockade in melanoma. Sample treatment: randomized to nivolumab then ipilimumab (arm A) or the reverse (arm B). None of the patients previously received DNA-damaging chemotherapy. The table came from immunoSEQ multiplex PCR; TCRdb's copy has only in-frame clones and leaves some out. Of 25,000 to 35,000 clones in the sample, 83% were seen once. V was trimmed by 5 bases and J by 2 bases, leaving 13 bases between them. This CDR3 region has 15 residues. Germline CDR1 and CDR2: MNHEY and SMNVEV (reference sequence).

This receptor was identified in a human donor with melanoma. The V and J genes are TRBV27 and TRBJ2-4; tentative D call: TRBD1 (6 bases). Here the sequenced sample was CD8+ T cells sorted from blood (inferred from file names), taken from a patient given nivolumab and ipilimumab in sequence. The CDR3 spells CASSISTGPKNIQYF. The DNA for the CDR3 is TGTGCCAGCAGTATCTCGACAGGACCCAAAAACATTCAGTACTTC.